This T cell receptor beta chain was sequenced in a study of blood T cell repertoires in COVID-19. About the study: Material from acute and convalescent COVID-19 was sourced from the United States, Italy and Spain. The cDNA or gDNA used as material had been derived from T cells, B-cell-depleted T cells, or PBMCs.

This CDR3 has 20 amino acids. Germline loops: CDR1 LNHDA, CDR2 SQIVND (reference sequence). Germline trimming cut 6 bases from V and 4 bases from J; bases unmatched to any gene: 22. Original processing notes: Estimated nucleated cell counts came from reference gene primer amplification. Profiling relied on immunoSEQ multiplex PCR, and the TCRdb table lists in-frame clones only, not all of them. V, J and clone size were drawn from that table, and D and trimming were deduced from the DNA. The table shows some 86,000 clones, with roughly 83% occurring only once. This sequence was found in a woman aged 80 or over with active or convalescent COVID-19. This sequence joins TRBV19 and TRBJ2-1; 9 bases align to TRBD2. Sequences were obtained from peripheral blood. CDR3 loop: CASSRGGTRIWREGYNEQFF. CDR3 sequence (DNA): TGTGCCAGTAGCCGCGGGGGGACTAGGATCTGGCGGGAGGGATACAATGAGCAGTTCTTC.